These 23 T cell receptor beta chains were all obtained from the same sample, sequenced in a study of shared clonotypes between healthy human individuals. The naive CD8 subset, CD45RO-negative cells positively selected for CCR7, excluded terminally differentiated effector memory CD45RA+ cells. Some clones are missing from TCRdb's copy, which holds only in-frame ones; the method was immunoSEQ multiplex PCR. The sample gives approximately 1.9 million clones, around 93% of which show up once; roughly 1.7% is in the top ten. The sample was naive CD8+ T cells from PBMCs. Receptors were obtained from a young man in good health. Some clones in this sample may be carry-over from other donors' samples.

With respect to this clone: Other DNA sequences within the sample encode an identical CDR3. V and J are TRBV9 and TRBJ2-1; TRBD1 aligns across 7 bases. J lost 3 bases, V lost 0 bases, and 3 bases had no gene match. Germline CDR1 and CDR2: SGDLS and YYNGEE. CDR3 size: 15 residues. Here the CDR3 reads CASSVVGDSYNEQFF. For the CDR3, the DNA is TGTGCCAGCAGCGTAGTTGGGGACAGCTACAATGAGCAGTTCTTC.

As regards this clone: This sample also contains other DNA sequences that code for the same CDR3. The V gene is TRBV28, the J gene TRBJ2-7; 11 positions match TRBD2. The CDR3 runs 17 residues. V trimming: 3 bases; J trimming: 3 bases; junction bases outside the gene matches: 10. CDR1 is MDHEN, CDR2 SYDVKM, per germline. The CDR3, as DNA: TGTGCCAGCAGTTTGCTAGCGGGAGGTAGGAGCAACTACGAGCAGTACTTC. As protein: CASSLLAGGRSNYEQYF.

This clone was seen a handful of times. CDR3 loop: CASRTKGELFF. The CDR3 DNA is TGTGCCAGCAGAACCAAGGGGGAACTGTTTTTT. The V and J genes are TRBV7-9 and TRBJ1-4; the D gene is possibly TRBD1 (6 bases). Trimming shortened V by 6 bases and J by 12 bases, and 11 bases separated the two germline ends. The CDR3 totals 11 residues. CDR1 and CDR2 from the germline V gene are SEHNR and FQNEAQ (reference sequence).

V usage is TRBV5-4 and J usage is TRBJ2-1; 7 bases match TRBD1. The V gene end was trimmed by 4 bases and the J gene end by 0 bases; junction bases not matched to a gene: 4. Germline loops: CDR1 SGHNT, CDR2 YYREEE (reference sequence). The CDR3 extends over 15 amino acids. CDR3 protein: CASSVGTVSYNEQFF. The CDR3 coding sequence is TGTGCCAGCAGCGTGGGGACAGTCTCCTACAATGAGCAGTTCTTC.

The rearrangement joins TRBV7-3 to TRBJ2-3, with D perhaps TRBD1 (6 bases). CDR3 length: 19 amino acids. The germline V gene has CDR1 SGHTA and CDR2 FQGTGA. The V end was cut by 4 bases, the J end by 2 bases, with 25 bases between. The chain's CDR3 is CASSSPGDKPATHTDTQYF. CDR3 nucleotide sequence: TGTGCCAGCAGCTCCCCTGGGGACAAACCCGCCACACACACAGATACGCAGTATTTT.

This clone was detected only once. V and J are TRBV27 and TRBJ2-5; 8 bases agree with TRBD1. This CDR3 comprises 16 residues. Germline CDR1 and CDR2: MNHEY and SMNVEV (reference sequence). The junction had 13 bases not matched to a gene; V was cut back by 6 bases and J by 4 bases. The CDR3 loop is CASRGSLDRVGETQYF. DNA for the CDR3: TGTGCCAGCAGGGGATCACTGGACAGGGTGGGAGAGACCCAGTACTTC.

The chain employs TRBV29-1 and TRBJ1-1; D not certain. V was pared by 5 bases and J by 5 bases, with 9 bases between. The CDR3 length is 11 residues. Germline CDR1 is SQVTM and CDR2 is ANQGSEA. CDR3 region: CSVPEVTEAFF. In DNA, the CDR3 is TGCAGCGTTCCCGAAGTGACTGAAGCTTTCTTT.

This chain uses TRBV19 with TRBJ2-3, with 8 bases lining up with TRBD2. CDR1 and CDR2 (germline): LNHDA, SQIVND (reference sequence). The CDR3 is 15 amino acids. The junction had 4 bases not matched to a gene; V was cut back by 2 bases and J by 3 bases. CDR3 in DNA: TGTGCCAGTAGTATATTAGGCGGGGGGACAGATACGCAGTATTTT. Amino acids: CASSILGGGTDTQYF.

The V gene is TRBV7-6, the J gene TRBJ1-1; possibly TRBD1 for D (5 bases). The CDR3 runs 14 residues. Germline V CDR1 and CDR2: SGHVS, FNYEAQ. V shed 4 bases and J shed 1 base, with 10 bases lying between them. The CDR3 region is CASSSGGTNTEAFF. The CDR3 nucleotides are TGTGCCAGCAGCTCGGGGGGGACGAACACTGAAGCTTTCTTT.

CDR3 sequence: CASRGPLYYEQYF. CDR3 coding DNA: TGTGCCAGCAGGGGTCCTCTCTACTACGAGCAGTACTTC. This chain links TRBV7-9 with TRBJ2-7; D not resolved. Trimming shortened V by 6 bases and J by 3 bases, and 12 bases separated the two germline ends. This CDR3 is built from 13 residues. Germline-derived CDR1 and CDR2 are SEHNR and FQNEAQ (reference sequence).

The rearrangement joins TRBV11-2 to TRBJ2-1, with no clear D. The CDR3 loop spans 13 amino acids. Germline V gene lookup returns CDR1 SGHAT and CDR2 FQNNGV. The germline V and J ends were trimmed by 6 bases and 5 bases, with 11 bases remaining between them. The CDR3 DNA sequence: TGTGCCAGCAGGAACCGAAGAGACAATGAGCAGTTCTTC. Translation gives CASRNRRDNEQFF.

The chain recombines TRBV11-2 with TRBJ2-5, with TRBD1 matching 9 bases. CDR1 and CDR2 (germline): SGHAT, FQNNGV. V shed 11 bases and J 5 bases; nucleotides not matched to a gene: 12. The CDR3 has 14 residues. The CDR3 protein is CAPSLTGGYETQYF. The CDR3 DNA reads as TGTGCCCCCTCCCTGACAGGGGGTTATGAGACCCAGTACTTC.

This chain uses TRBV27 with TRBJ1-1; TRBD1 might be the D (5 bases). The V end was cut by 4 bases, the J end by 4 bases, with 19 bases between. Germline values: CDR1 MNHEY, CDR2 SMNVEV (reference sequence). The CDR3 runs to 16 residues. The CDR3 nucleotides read TGTGCCAGCAGTTCCGTCTGGGGGTTCGGTGGCACTGAAGCTTTCTTT. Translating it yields CASSSVWGFGGTEAFF.

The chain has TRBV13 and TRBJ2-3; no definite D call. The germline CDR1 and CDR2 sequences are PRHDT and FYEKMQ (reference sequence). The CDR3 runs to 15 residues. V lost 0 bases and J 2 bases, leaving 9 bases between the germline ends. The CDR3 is CASSLGVRITDTQYF. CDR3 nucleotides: TGTGCCAGCAGCTTAGGGGTCCGGATCACAGATACGCAGTATTTT.

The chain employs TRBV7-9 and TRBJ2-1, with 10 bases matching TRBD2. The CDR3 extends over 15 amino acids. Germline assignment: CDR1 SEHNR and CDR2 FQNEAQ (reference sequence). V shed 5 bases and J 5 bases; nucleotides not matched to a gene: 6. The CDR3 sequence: CASSLRTSGNNEQFF. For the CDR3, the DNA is TGTGCCAGCAGCCTACGGACTAGCGGAAACAATGAGCAGTTCTTC.

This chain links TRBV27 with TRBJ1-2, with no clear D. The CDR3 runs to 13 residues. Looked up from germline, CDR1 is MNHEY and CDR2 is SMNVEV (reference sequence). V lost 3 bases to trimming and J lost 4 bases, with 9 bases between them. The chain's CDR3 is CASSFGEGYGYTF. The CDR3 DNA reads TGTGCCAGCAGTTTCGGGGAGGGCTATGGCTACACCTTC.

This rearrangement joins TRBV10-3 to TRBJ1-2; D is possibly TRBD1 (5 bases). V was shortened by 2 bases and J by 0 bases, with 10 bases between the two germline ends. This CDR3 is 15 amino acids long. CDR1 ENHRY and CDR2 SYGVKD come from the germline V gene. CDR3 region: CAISEGHQPNYGYTF. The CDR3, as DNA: TGTGCCATCAGTGAGGGACACCAGCCTAACTATGGCTACACCTTC.

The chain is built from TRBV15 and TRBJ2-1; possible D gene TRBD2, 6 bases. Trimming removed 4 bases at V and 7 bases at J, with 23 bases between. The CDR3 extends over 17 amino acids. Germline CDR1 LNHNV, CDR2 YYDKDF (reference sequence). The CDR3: CATSTAVLAGMWNEQFF. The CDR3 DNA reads TGTGCCACCAGCACGGCCGTGTTGGCGGGGATGTGGAATGAGCAGTTCTTC.

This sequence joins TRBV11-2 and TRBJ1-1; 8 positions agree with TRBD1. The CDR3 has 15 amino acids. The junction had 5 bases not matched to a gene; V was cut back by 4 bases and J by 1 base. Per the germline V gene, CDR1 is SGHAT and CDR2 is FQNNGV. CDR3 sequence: CASSSRDRGNTEAFF. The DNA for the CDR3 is TGTGCCAGCAGCTCGCGAGACAGGGGGAACACTGAAGCTTTCTTT.

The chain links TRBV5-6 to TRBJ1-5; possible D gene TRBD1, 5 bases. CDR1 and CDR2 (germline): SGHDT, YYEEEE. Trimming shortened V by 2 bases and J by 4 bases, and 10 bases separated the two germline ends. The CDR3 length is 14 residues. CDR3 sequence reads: CASSFSGENQPQHF. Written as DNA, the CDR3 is TGTGCCAGCAGCTTTTCGGGGGAGAATCAGCCCCAGCATTTT.

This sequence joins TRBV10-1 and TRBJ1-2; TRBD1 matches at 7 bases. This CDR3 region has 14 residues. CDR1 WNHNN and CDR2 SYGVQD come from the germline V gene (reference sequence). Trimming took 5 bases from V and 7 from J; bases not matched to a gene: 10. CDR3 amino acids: CASSYNRGRGGYTF. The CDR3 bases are TGCGCCAGCAGTTACAACAGGGGCCGTGGTGGCTACACCTTC.

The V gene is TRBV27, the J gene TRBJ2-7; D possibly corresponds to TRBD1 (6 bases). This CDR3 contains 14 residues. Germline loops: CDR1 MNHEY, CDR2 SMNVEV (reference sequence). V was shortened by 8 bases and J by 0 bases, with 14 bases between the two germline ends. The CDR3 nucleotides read TGTGCCAGCGCCGCGACAGGTATCTCCTACGAGCAGTACTTC. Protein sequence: CASAATGISYEQYF.

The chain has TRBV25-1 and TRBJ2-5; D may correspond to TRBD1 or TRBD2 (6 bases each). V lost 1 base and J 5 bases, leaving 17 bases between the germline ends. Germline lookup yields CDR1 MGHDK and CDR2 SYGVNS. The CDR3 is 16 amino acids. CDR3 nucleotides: TGTGCCAGCAGTGAATGGGAATCGGGGGCGTCGGAGACCCAGTACTTC. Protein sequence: CASSEWESGASETQYF.